This T cell receptor (beta chain) was captured by sequencing in a study of T cell responses to AZD1222 COVID-19 vaccine. The germline V and J ends were trimmed by 4 bases and 7 bases, with 18 bases remaining between them. Germline CDR1 reads SGDLS; CDR2 reads YYNGEE. The CDR3 extends over 14 amino acids. Overall study findings and caveats: White British ancestry dominated among donors, who included more females, and clonal diversity was possibly underestimated. Spike-specific TCR breadth and depth both grew after two AZD1222 doses. Vaccine-associated CD4 TCRs ranged over spike, dominating at 160-218 and 743-854.

Repertoires were generated with immunoSEQ multiplex PCR, while TCRdb's copy carries only in-frame clones and drops some. The table has 70,000 to 90,000 clones, around nine tenths seen once. Pooling of second doses given at about 4 or about 12 weeks was done. Points on this clone: Its antigen is unknown.

The clonotype originates from an adult who received the AZD1222 COVID-19 vaccine. This chain links TRBV9 with TRBJ2-7; perhaps TRBD2 as D (6 bases). Source: peripheral blood, taken 28 days after the second AZD1222 dose. DNA of the CDR3: TGTGCCAGCAGCCTTCACGGGGGTGCGGGAGAGCAGTACTTC. Amino acid sequence: CASSLHGGAGEQYF.